This TCR beta chain originates from a study of neurological immune-mediated disorders. This clonotype was seen many times. Its matching antigen is unknown. With 10-nucleotide random UMIs included, cDNA was synthesized by 5'RACE. MiXCR, run by TCRdb on the 5' RACE reads, gives a single entry per CDR3 protein. Of 70,000 to 95,000 distinct CDR3 sequences listed, over 12% are singletons. Study outcomes and limitations: Subjects shared no identical expanded-clone CDR3 amino acid sequences, suggesting private TCR-beta repertoires in all groups. The most TCR clonal expansion was seen in HTLV-1-associated myelopathy, and the least was seen in multiple sclerosis, which fell below healthy controls.

The sample comprised PBMCs. The sequence came from a woman aged 50 to 60 in good health.

CDR3 nucleotide sequence: TGTGCCAGCAGTTACTCGACTAGCGGTTACACCGGGGAGCTGTTTTTT. Protein sequence: CASSYSTSGYTGELFF. This chain links TRBV6-6 with TRBJ2-2, with 9 bases fitting TRBD2. Germline values: CDR1 MNHNY, CDR2 SVGAGI (reference sequence). The V segment lost 0 bases and the J segment 3 bases; nucleotides outside the gene matches: 2. There are 16 residues in the CDR3.